The next 20 T cell receptor beta chains were all read from a single sample in a study of T cells after yellow fever vaccination. Via MiXCR, TCRdb re-called the 5' RACE reads, giving one row per CDR3 protein. Found here are about 53,000 distinct CDR3 sequences, about 5.2% of them singletons; the top ten hold roughly 30%. Sequenced here: PBMCs, either bulk or a sorted T-cell subset (CD4+, CD8+, memory, or dextramer-sorted; not recorded which), sampled on the day of the yellow fever booster vaccination. Every receptor here comes from a man younger than 35 who received the YFV17D yellow fever vaccine.

This clonotype was detected many times. The rearrangement joins TRBV4-1 to TRBJ2-7; maybe TRBD1 (5 bases). The CDR3 has 15 residues. CDR1 and CDR2 (germline): MGHRA, YSYEKL. V was cut by 6 bases and J by 3 bases, with 18 bases left in between. The CDR3: CASSLMGQGNYEQYF. CDR3 sequence (DNA): TGCGCCAGCAGTCTCATGGGGCAGGGAAACTACGAGCAGTACTTC.

The sample holds a few counts of this clonotype. As DNA, the CDR3 is TGTGCCAGCAGTTATAGGAGTTACGAGCAGTACGTC. It encodes CASSYRSYEQYV. The chain has TRBV6-2 or TRBV6-3 and TRBJ2-7; D gene ambiguous. The germline gives CDR1 MNHEY, CDR2 SVGEGT. This CDR3 region has 12 residues. Trimming pared 3 bases from V and 4 bases from J, leaving 7 bases between.

This chain connects TRBV7-7 to TRBJ2-5, with D hard to call. Germline lookup yields CDR1 SSHAT and CDR2 FNYEAQ (reference sequence). The CDR3 runs to 14 residues. The V end lost 1 base, the J end lost 5 bases, and 11 bases lay between the germline ends. The CDR3 loop reads CASSLGGLGETQYF. DNA of the CDR3: TGTGCCAGCAGCTTAGGTGGGCTCGGGGAGACCCAGTACTTC. The full variable domain, completed using reference TRBV7-7 and TRBJ2-5, is GAGVSQSPRYKVTKRGQDVTLRCDPISSHATLYWYQQALGQGPEFLTYFNYEAQPDKSGLPSDRFSAERPEGSISTLTIQRTEQRDSAMYRCASSLGGLGETQYFGPGTRLLVL.

V and J are TRBV28 and TRBJ2-5; TRBD2 matches 11 bases. This CDR3 has 18 amino acids. V trimming: 2 bases; J trimming: 0 bases; junction bases outside the gene matches: 8. Germline CDR1 MDHEN, CDR2 SYDVKM. This CDR3 reads CASSLPLAGGPYQETQYF. The CDR3, as DNA: TGTGCCAGCAGTTTACCCCTAGCGGGGGGACCGTACCAAGAGACCCAGTACTTC.

This clonotype was seen at least ten times. This rearrangement joins TRBV7-2 to TRBJ2-7, with D maybe TRBD1 (6 bases). Per the germline V gene, CDR1 is SGHTA and CDR2 is FQGNSA. The V and J ends lost 7 bases and 6 bases respectively, with 19 bases between them. The CDR3 runs 14 residues. CDR3 amino acids: CASTKLRTEGEQYF. The CDR3 nucleotides read TGTGCCAGCACCAAACTTCGGACAGAGGGCGAGCAGTACTTC.

This clonotype came up many times. The chain joins TRBV10-1 to TRBJ2-3; TRBD2 agrees at 9 bases. This CDR3 has 17 residues. Germline V gene lookup returns CDR1 WNHNN and CDR2 SYGVQD (reference sequence). Trimming took 0 bases from V and 1 from J; bases not matched to a gene: 5. CDR3 nucleotide sequence: TGCGCCAGCAGTGAGTCCACGGGACTAGCCGGCACAGATACGCAGTATTTT. It specifies CASSESTGLAGTDTQYF.

This clonotype has a handful of counts. The rearrangement joins TRBV6-6 to TRBJ2-7; D perhaps matches TRBD2 (5 bases). This CDR3 has 12 residues. Trimming left V 6 bases short and J 6 bases short, with 12 bases between. Germline V gene lookup returns CDR1 MNHNY and CDR2 SVGAGI (reference sequence). The chain's CDR3 is CASRGIRGEQYF. In DNA form, the CDR3 reads TGTGCCAGCAGAGGGATACGGGGCGAGCAGTACTTC.

This clonotype was counted many times. The gene calls are TRBV12-3 or TRBV12-4 and TRBJ2-3; either TRBD1 or TRBD2 may supply D (5 bases each). V dropped 5 bases and J dropped 0 bases, with 12 bases sitting between them. The CDR3 loop spans 15 amino acids. CDR3 sequence reads: CASSPHRDSTDTQYF. As DNA, the CDR3 is TGTGCCAGCAGTCCCCACCGGGACAGCACAGATACGCAGTATTTT.

The chain joins TRBV7-2 to TRBJ2-3; 8 bases are a match to TRBD2. The CDR3 runs to 17 residues. After removal of 2 bases from V and 6 bases from J, the junction contained 13 bases not matched to a gene. Germline assignment: CDR1 SGHTA and CDR2 FQGNSA. In nucleotides, the CDR3 is TGTGCCAGCAGCTTAATTAGCGGGGTCTCCCTCGCGGATACGCAGTATTTT. Residues: CASSLISGVSLADTQYF.

This clonotype was seen many times. This chain joins TRBV6-2 or TRBV6-3 and TRBJ2-5; D is unresolved. Germline CDR1 MNHEY, CDR2 SVGEGT. The CDR3 runs to 13 residues. The V end was cut by 6 bases, the J end by 4 bases, with 12 bases between. The CDR3 spells CASSSRAPETQYF. The CDR3 DNA reads TGTGCCAGCAGCTCCCGGGCCCCAGAGACCCAGTACTTC.

This clonotype was detected only a few times. V usage is TRBV14 and J usage is TRBJ2-7; tentative D call: TRBD1 (6 bases). The CDR3 extends over 15 amino acids. Germline V gene data show CDR1 as SGHDN and CDR2 as FVKESK. Trimming took 2 bases from V and 0 from J, leaving 11 bases between them. The CDR3 reads CASSQIPDSSYEQYF. In DNA form, the CDR3 reads TGTGCCAGCAGCCAAATCCCGGACAGCTCCTACGAGCAGTACTTC. Full variable domain (rest looked up from reference TRBV14 and TRBJ2-7): EAGVTQFPSHSVIEKGQTVTLRCDPISGHDNLYWYRRVMGKEIKFLLHFVKESKQDESGMPNNRFLAERTGGTYSTLKVQPAELEDSGVYFCASSQIPDSSYEQYFGPGTRLTVT.

In this sample, this clonotype turned up many times. The V call is TRBV7-8, the J call TRBJ1-1, with D uncertain. The germline V gene encodes CDR1 SGHVS and CDR2 FQNEAQ. The CDR3 contains 13 residues. V was shortened by 0 bases and J by 5 bases, with 7 bases between the two germline ends. CDR3 sequence reads: CASSLARRTEAFF. The CDR3 DNA is TGTGCCAGCAGCTTAGCGCGAAGGACTGAAGCTTTCTTT.

This clonotype was detected ten times or more. The chain couples TRBV6-5 to TRBJ2-2, with D possibly TRBD2 on 6 matching bases. The V gene lost 5 bases and the J gene lost 6 bases, with 16 bases spanning the gap. CDR1 is MNHEY and CDR2 is SVGAGI in the germline V gene. The CDR3 consists of 15 residues. CDR3 DNA sequence: TGTGCCAGCAGTAGGGGACTGGCGAGCCCCGGGGAGCTGTTTTTT. It is translated as CASSRGLASPGELFF.

This sequence joins TRBV7-2 and TRBJ1-4; D may be TRBD1 (6 bases). Germline CDR1 SGHTA, CDR2 FQGNSA. V was trimmed by 5 bases and J by 8 bases, leaving 21 bases between them. The CDR3 loop spans 16 amino acids. CDR3: CASSPEPTGLEEKLFF. The CDR3 DNA sequence: TGTGCCAGCAGCCCCGAACCCACAGGGTTGGAAGAAAAACTGTTTTTT.

This clonotype was found a few times. This chain uses TRBV6-2 or TRBV6-3 with TRBJ2-3; D possibly corresponds to TRBD1 (6 bases). Trimming left V 3 bases short and J 5 bases short, with 12 bases between. The CDR3 covers 14 residues. Germline V gives CDR1 MNHEY, CDR2 SVGEGT. Here the CDR3 reads CASSYGVTGDTQYF. The CDR3 DNA reads TGTGCCAGCAGTTATGGGGTGACAGGAGATACGCAGTATTTT.

The chain combines TRBV5-6 with TRBJ1-3, with unresolved D. Trimming left V 1 base short and J 0 bases short, with 8 bases between. From germline, CDR1 is SGHDT and CDR2 YYEEEE. This CDR3 comprises 15 residues. The CDR3, as DNA: TGTGCCAGCAGCTTGTCGAAGGGCTCTGGAAACACCATATATTTT. Its protein is CASSLSKGSGNTIYF. Using reference TRBV5-6 and TRBJ1-3 for the parts outside the CDR3, the full variable domain is DAGVTQSPTHLIKTRGQQVTLRCSPKSGHDTVSWYQQALGQGPQFIFQYYEEEERQRGNFPDRFSGHQFPNYSSELNVNALLLGDSALYLCASSLSKGSGNTIYFGEGSWLTVV.

This chain links TRBV5-1 with TRBJ1-1; no clear D gene. Germline V gene data show CDR1 as SGHRS and CDR2 as YFSETQ. The CDR3 has 13 residues. V was trimmed by 4 bases and J by 5 bases, leaving 12 bases between them. CDR3 nucleotide sequence: TGCGCCAGCAGCCTCCCCCTTAGAACTGAAGCTTTCTTT. This codes for CASSLPLRTEAFF.

This clonotype came up many times. This chain links TRBV7-9 with TRBJ1-5; 10 bases align to TRBD1. The CDR3 loop spans 15 amino acids. Trimming cost V 6 bases and J 2 bases; bases outside gene matches: 4. Per the germline V gene, CDR1 is SEHNR and CDR2 is FQNEAQ (reference sequence). The CDR3 loop reads CASSSGTGGNQPQHF. In DNA form, the CDR3 reads TGTGCCAGCAGTTCCGGGACAGGGGGCAATCAGCCCCAGCATTTT. Variable domain in full (rest from reference TRBV7-9 and TRBJ1-5): DTGVSQNPRHKITKRGQNVTFRCDPISEHNRLYWYRQTLGQGPEFLTYFQNEAQLEKSRLLSDRFSAERPKGSFSTLEIQRTEQGDSAMYLCASSSGTGGNQPQHFGDGTRLSIL.

Ten or more counts support this clonotype. The rearrangement links TRBV5-1 to TRBJ2-2; D might be TRBD1 (7 bases). The V end was cut by 2 bases, the J end by 0 bases, with 8 bases between. Germline CDR1 is SGHRS and CDR2 is YFSETQ. This CDR3 region has 15 residues. The DNA for the CDR3 is TGCGCCAGCAGCTTCAGGGGGGCGAACACCGGGGAGCTGTTTTTT. Amino acid sequence: CASSFRGANTGELFF.

This clonotype occurred many times. The CDR3, as DNA: TGTGCCAGCAGGCCGGAGCGGGACGGCTATGGCTACACCTTC. Translated: CASRPERDGYGYTF. The chain is built from TRBV12-3 or TRBV12-4 and TRBJ1-2; D may be TRBD1 (5 bases). The germline V and J ends were trimmed by 6 bases and 4 bases, with 15 bases remaining between them. This CDR3 spans 14 amino acids.